The rows below give T cell receptor beta chains drawn from one sample of a study of shared clonotypes between healthy human individuals. Here immunoSEQ multiplex PCR was the method, and the copy in TCRdb shows in-frame clones only, minus some. This sample has about 640,000 clones, with approximately 75% found just once. The source material was memory CD4+ T cells sorted from blood. These receptors were taken from a woman under 40 in good health. CDR3s include the opening cysteine and the closing phenylalanine or tryptophan. The D gene is left open where the match is weak. Some rows have no size entry. The others give once, few or many, or a class for an expanded clone.

J gene: TRBJ2-1; clone size: -; V gene: TRBV25-1; D gene: -; CDR3 DNA: TGTGCCAGCAGTTCAATAACGGGGGCCTACAATGAGCAGTTCTTC; CDR3 protein: CASSSITGAYNEQFF
J gene: TRBJ1-1; clone size: -; V gene: TRBV5-8; D gene: -; CDR3 DNA: TGTGCCAGCAGCTTGGGAAACCGGGACTATGCAGAAGCTTTCTTT; CDR3 protein: CASSLGNRDYAEAFF
J gene: TRBJ2-3; clone size: -; V gene: TRBV5-1; D gene: -; CDR3 DNA: TGCGCCAGCACCAGGACGGGGACGACGAGCACAGATACGCAGTATTTT; CDR3 protein: CASTRTGTTSTDTQYF
J gene: TRBJ1-1; clone size: -; V gene: TRBV10-2; D gene: -; CDR3 DNA: TGCGCCAGCAGAGAGGGGAACACTGAAGCTTTCTTT; CDR3 protein: CASREGNTEAFF
J gene: TRBJ1-1; clone size: -; V gene: TRBV30; D gene: -; CDR3 DNA: TGTGCCTGGAGTGAGCTGTTGGAGGGTTGGGCTGAAGCTTTCTTT; CDR3 protein: CAWSELLEGWAEAFF
J gene: TRBJ2-3; clone size: -; V gene: TRBV18; D gene: TRBD1; CDR3 DNA: TGTGCCAGCTCACAGGGACAGATAGTCACAGATACGCAGTATTTT; CDR3 protein: CASSQGQIVTDTQYF
J gene: TRBJ2-7; clone size: many; V gene: TRBV28; D gene: -; CDR3 DNA: TGTGCCAGCAGAACCGGGACTGAGGCCTACGAGCAGTACTTC; CDR3 protein: CASRTGTEAYEQYF
J gene: TRBJ2-1; clone size: -; V gene: TRBV11-2; D gene: -; CDR3 DNA: TGTGCCAGCAGCTTGTCCGGACGCTACAATGAGCAGTTCTTC; CDR3 protein: CASSLSGRYNEQFF
J gene: TRBJ1-2; clone size: -; V gene: TRBV11-1; D gene: -; CDR3 DNA: TGTGCCAGCAGTTCGGCCGGGGGCAAAGTTGGCTACACCTTC; CDR3 protein: CASSSAGGKVGYTF
J gene: TRBJ2-1; clone size: -; V gene: TRBV29-1; D gene: TRBD1; CDR3 DNA: TGCAGCGTTGTGGGGGCGAGGGACAGCTACAATGAGCAGTTCTTC; CDR3 protein: CSVVGARDSYNEQFF
J gene: TRBJ2-7; clone size: -; V gene: TRBV19; D gene: TRBD2; CDR3 DNA: TGTGCCAGTAGTACCGGCCAGACTAGCGGGAGCTCCTACGAGCAGTACTTC; CDR3 protein: CASSTGQTSGSSYEQYF
J gene: TRBJ1-4; clone size: -; V gene: TRBV6-1; D gene: -; CDR3 DNA: TGTGCCAGCAGTGCTCGTTATGAAGGTTCGGCTGAAAAACTGTTTTTT; CDR3 protein: CASSARYEGSAEKLFF
J gene: TRBJ2-3; clone size: -; V gene: TRBV2; D gene: -; CDR3 DNA: TGTGCCAGCAGTTCACATAGCGGATACACAGATACGCAGTATTTT; CDR3 protein: CASSSHSGYTDTQYF
J gene: TRBJ2-7; clone size: -; V gene: TRBV9; D gene: -; CDR3 DNA: TGTGCCAGCAGCGTAGACACGTTCTCCTACGAGCAGTACTTC; CDR3 protein: CASSVDTFSYEQYF
J gene: TRBJ2-1; clone size: -; V gene: TRBV19; D gene: TRBD2; CDR3 DNA: TGTGCCAGTAGTACCCCGGGACTAGCGGGAATTGAGCAGTTCTTC; CDR3 protein: CASSTPGLAGIEQFF
J gene: TRBJ1-1; clone size: few; V gene: TRBV30; D gene: -; CDR3 DNA: TGTGCCTGGAGTGTAGAGGTGGCTGGGCCCCTGGCTTTCTTT; CDR3 protein: CAWSVEVAGPLAFF
J gene: TRBJ1-2; clone size: -; V gene: TRBV28; D gene: -; CDR3 DNA: TGTGCCAGCAGTTCCGACAGCAACTATGGCTACACCTTC; CDR3 protein: CASSSDSNYGYTF
J gene: TRBJ2-5; clone size: -; V gene: TRBV4-1; D gene: TRBD2; CDR3 DNA: TGCGCCAGCAGCCAAGCCGTCCGGGAGGGCCGACGTGGGCAGTACTTC; CDR3 protein: CASSQAVREGRRGQYF
J gene: TRBJ2-7; clone size: few; V gene: TRBV18; D gene: TRBD2; CDR3 DNA: TGTGCCAGCTCACCAGGTAGCGGGAGGGTCGACGAGCAGTACTTC; CDR3 protein: CASSPGSGRVDEQYF
J gene: TRBJ1-3; clone size: -; V gene: TRBV28; D gene: -; CDR3 DNA: TGTGCCAGCAGTTTATTACAGTTCTCTGGAAACACCATATATTTT; CDR3 protein: CASSLLQFSGNTIYF
J gene: TRBJ2-3; clone size: -; V gene: TRBV7-8; D gene: TRBD2; CDR3 DNA: TGTGCCAGCAGCTTAGGGACTAGCGGGAGGGATCGCACAGATACGCAGTATTTT; CDR3 protein: CASSLGTSGRDRTDTQYF
J gene: TRBJ2-1; clone size: once; V gene: TRBV29-1; D gene: -; CDR3 DNA: TGCAGCGTGCAAGGGGCCTCTTCCTACAATGAGCAGTTCTTC; CDR3 protein: CSVQGASSYNEQFF
J gene: TRBJ2-1; clone size: -; V gene: TRBV19; D gene: -; CDR3 DNA: TGTGCCAGTAGCTCTCTCGGTGGCGGGTCCTACAATGAGCAGTTCTTC; CDR3 protein: CASSSLGGGSYNEQFF
J gene: TRBJ1-1; clone size: few; V gene: TRBV28; D gene: -; CDR3 DNA: TGTGCCAGCAGGGCAAGCACTGAAGCTTTCTTT; CDR3 protein: CASRASTEAFF
J gene: TRBJ1-2; clone size: -; V gene: TRBV5-4; D gene: -; CDR3 DNA: TGTGCCAGCAGCTTAAATACAGGGATATCTAACTATGGCTACACCTTC; CDR3 protein: CASSLNTGISNYGYTF
J gene: TRBJ2-3; clone size: -; V gene: TRBV29-1; D gene: TRBD2; CDR3 DNA: TGCAGCGTTCCCAAAGGGCTAGCGGGAGGCCCTAAAGGCACAGATACGCAGTATTTT; CDR3 protein: CSVPKGLAGGPKGTDTQYF
J gene: TRBJ1-2; clone size: -; V gene: TRBV27; D gene: TRBD1; CDR3 DNA: TGTGCCAGCAGCCAGAGGACAGGTGATTTCTATGGCTACACCTTC; CDR3 protein: CASSQRTGDFYGYTF
J gene: TRBJ2-7; clone size: few; V gene: TRBV2; D gene: TRBD1; CDR3 DNA: TGTGCCAGCAGGGGACAGGGGAACTACGAGCAGTACTTC; CDR3 protein: CASRGQGNYEQYF
J gene: TRBJ2-1; clone size: -; V gene: TRBV7-6; D gene: -; CDR3 DNA: TGTGCCAGCAGCTTTTGGGACTCCGAGCAGTTCTTC; CDR3 protein: CASSFWDSEQFF
J gene: TRBJ2-5; clone size: few; V gene: TRBV2; D gene: -; CDR3 DNA: TGTGCCAGCAGTGAGAGACGAGAGACCCAGTACTTC; CDR3 protein: CASSERRETQYF
J gene: TRBJ2-3; clone size: -; V gene: TRBV10-1; D gene: -; CDR3 DNA: TGCGCCAGCAGTGAAGCGGGTAGCACAGATACGCAGTATTTT; CDR3 protein: CASSEAGSTDTQYF
J gene: TRBJ2-5; clone size: -; V gene: TRBV7-3; D gene: TRBD1; CDR3 DNA: TGTGCCAGCAGCCTTGGACAGGGGTGGGAGACCCAGTACTTC; CDR3 protein: CASSLGQGWETQYF
J gene: TRBJ2-7; clone size: -; V gene: TRBV6-5; D gene: TRBD2; CDR3 DNA: TGTGCCAGCAGCCCCGGGGTAGCGGGCCCTCTAGAGCAGTACTTC; CDR3 protein: CASSPGVAGPLEQYF
J gene: TRBJ2-3; clone size: -; V gene: TRBV5-4; D gene: -; CDR3 DNA: TGTGCCAGCAGCCTCCCAGGCTCACAAAGCACAGATACGCAGTATTTT; CDR3 protein: CASSLPGSQSTDTQYF
J gene: TRBJ1-3; clone size: -; V gene: TRBV7-2; D gene: -; CDR3 DNA: TGTGCCAGCAGCTTATACCTCACAGGGTCTGGAAACACCATATATTTT; CDR3 protein: CASSLYLTGSGNTIYF
J gene: TRBJ1-5; clone size: -; V gene: TRBV25-1; D gene: TRBD1; CDR3 DNA: TGTGCCAGCAGTGGTGGACAGGGCAGGCAGCCCCAGCATTTT; CDR3 protein: CASSGGQGRQPQHF
J gene: TRBJ2-1; clone size: -; V gene: TRBV9; D gene: -; CDR3 DNA: TGTGCCAGCAGCGTAGGGTCGGCGAATGAGCAGTTCTTC; CDR3 protein: CASSVGSANEQFF
J gene: TRBJ2-7; clone size: -; V gene: TRBV7-2; D gene: -; CDR3 DNA: TGTGCCAGCAGCTCCCGCCCCGGGACGGGTAATTACGAGCAGTACTTC; CDR3 protein: CASSSRPGTGNYEQYF
J gene: TRBJ1-2; clone size: -; V gene: TRBV19; D gene: -; CDR3 DNA: TGTGCCAGTACCGGGGACCTCTCTCTCTATGGCTACACCTTC; CDR3 protein: CASTGDLSLYGYTF
J gene: TRBJ1-2; clone size: -; V gene: TRBV7-2; D gene: TRBD1; CDR3 DNA: TGTGCCAGCAGCCCCGGACAGGGGGGCTATGGCTACACCTTC; CDR3 protein: CASSPGQGGYGYTF
J gene: TRBJ1-5; clone size: few; V gene: TRBV19; D gene: -; CDR3 DNA: TGTGCCAGTCAGGCGGGGACGGGCAATCAGCCCCAGCATTTT; CDR3 protein: CASQAGTGNQPQHF
J gene: TRBJ2-2; clone size: -; V gene: TRBV7-9; D gene: -; CDR3 DNA: TGTGCCAGCAGCTTAGTAGGGGCGGGGAACACCGGGGAGCTGTTTTTT; CDR3 protein: CASSLVGAGNTGELFF
J gene: TRBJ2-1; clone size: -; V gene: TRBV30; D gene: -; CDR3 DNA: TGTGCCTGGATGTTGATGGGGGTCGACTACAATGAGCAGTTCTTC; CDR3 protein: CAWMLMGVDYNEQFF
J gene: TRBJ2-5; clone size: -; V gene: TRBV6-1; D gene: -; CDR3 DNA: TGTGCCAGCTGGACAGTAGGGCGGGAGACCCAGTACTTC; CDR3 protein: CASWTVGRETQYF
J gene: TRBJ2-4; clone size: once; V gene: TRBV5-1; D gene: -; CDR3 DNA: TGCGCCAGCAGCGTCGGGGCCAAAAACATTCAGTACTTC; CDR3 protein: CASSVGAKNIQYF
J gene: TRBJ2-4; clone size: -; V gene: TRBV10-3; D gene: TRBD2; CDR3 DNA: TGTGCCATCAGTGAGTCCCGGGAGGAGACCCGAGGAAACATTCAGTACTTC; CDR3 protein: CAISESREETRGNIQYF
J gene: TRBJ1-5; clone size: -; V gene: TRBV11-2; D gene: TRBD1; CDR3 DNA: TGTGCCAGCAGCCAAGACAGGGGGCTGGGTCAGCCCCAGCATTTT; CDR3 protein: CASSQDRGLGQPQHF
J gene: TRBJ1-5; clone size: -; V gene: TRBV28; D gene: -; CDR3 DNA: TGTGCCAGCTCAGTTTTTGGGATGGGACGGTTGAATCAGCCCCAGCATTTT; CDR3 protein: CASSVFGMGRLNQPQHF
J gene: TRBJ1-1; clone size: -; V gene: TRBV15; D gene: TRBD1; CDR3 DNA: TGTGCCACCAGCAGAACATTGGTACAGGGACAGGCGAACACTGAAGCTTTCTTT; CDR3 protein: CATSRTLVQGQANTEAFF